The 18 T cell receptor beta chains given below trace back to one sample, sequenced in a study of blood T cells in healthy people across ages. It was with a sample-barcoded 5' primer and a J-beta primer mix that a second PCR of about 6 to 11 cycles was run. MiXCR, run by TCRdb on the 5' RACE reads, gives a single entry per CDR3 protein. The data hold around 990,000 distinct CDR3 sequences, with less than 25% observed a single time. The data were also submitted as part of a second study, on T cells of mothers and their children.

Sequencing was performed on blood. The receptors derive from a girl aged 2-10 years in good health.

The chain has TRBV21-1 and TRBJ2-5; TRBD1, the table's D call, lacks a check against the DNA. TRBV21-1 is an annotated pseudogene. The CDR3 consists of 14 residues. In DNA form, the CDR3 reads TGTGCCAGCAGCATACGGACAGGGAAAGAGACCCAGTACTTC. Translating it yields CASSIRTGKETQYF.

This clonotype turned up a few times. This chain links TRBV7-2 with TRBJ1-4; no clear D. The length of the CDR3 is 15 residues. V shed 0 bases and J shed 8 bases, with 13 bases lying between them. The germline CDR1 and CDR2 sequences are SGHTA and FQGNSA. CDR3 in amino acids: CASSLAQKREEKLFF. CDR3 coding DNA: TGTGCCAGCAGCTTAGCACAGAAGAGAGAGGAAAAACTGTTTTTT.

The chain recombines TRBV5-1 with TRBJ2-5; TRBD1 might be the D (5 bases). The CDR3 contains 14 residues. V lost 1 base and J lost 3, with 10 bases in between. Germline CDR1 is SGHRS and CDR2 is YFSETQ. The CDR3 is CASSLKAGKETQYF. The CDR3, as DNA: TGCGCCAGCAGCTTGAAGGCAGGGAAAGAGACCCAGTACTTC.

The CDR3 nucleotides read TGTGCCATCAGTTTGTCCGATTCACCCCTCCACTTT. This sequence encodes CAISLSDSPLHF. The chain recombines TRBV10-3 with TRBJ1-6; D not resolved. The CDR3 has 12 residues. Trimming removed 5 bases at V and 8 bases at J, with 7 bases between. CDR1 is ENHRY, CDR2 SYGVKD, per germline.

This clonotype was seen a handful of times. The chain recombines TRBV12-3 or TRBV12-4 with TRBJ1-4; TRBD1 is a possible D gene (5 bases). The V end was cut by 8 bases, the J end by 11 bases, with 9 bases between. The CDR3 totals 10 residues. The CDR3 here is CASLKGKLFF. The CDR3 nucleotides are TGTGCCAGCCTAAAGGGGAAACTGTTTTTT.

CDR3 sequence: CSASRGRGDSPLHF. CDR3 sequence (DNA): TGCAGTGCTAGCCGGGGCAGGGGCGATTCACCCCTCCACTTT. The V and J genes are TRBV20-1 and TRBJ1-6, with a tentative D call TRBD1 (6 bases). V dropped 3 bases and J dropped 8 bases, with 14 bases sitting between them. This CDR3 is built from 14 residues. Germline V lookup: CDR1 DFQATT, CDR2 SNEGSKA (reference sequence).

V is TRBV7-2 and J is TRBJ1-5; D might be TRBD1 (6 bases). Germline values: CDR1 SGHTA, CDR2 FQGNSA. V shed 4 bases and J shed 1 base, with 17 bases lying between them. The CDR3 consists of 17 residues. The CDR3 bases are TGTGCCAGCAGCTATGCCCCCACGGGGGCGAGCAATCAGCCCCAGCATTTT. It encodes CASSYAPTGASNQPQHF.

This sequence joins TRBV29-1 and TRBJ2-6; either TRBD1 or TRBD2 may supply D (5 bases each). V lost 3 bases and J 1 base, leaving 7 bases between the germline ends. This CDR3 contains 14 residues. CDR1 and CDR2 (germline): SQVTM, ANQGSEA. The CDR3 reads CSVEGESGANVLTF. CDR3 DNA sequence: TGCAGCGTTGAGGGGGAATCTGGGGCCAACGTCCTGACTTTC. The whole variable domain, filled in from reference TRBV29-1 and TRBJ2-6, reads SAVISQKPSRDICQRGTSLTIQCQVDSQVTMMFWYRQQPGQSLTLIATANQGSEATYESGFVIDKFPISRPNLTFSTLTVSNMSPEDSSIYLCSVEGESGANVLTFGAGSRLTVL.

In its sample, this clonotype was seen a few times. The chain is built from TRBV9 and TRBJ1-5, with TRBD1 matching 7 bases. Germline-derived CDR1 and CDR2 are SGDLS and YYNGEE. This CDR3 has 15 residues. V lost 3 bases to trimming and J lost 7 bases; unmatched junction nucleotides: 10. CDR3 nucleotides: TGTGCCAGCAGCGAATCCGGACAGGAGGAGCAGCCCCAGCATTTT. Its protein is CASSESGQEEQPQHF.

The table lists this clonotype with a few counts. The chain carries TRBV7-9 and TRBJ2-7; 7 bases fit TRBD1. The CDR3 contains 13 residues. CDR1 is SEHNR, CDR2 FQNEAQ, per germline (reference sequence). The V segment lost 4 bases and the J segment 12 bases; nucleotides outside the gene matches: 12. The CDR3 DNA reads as TGTGCCAGCAGCTCGAGGGACAGCGCTCGGGGGTACTTC. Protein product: CASSSRDSARGYF.

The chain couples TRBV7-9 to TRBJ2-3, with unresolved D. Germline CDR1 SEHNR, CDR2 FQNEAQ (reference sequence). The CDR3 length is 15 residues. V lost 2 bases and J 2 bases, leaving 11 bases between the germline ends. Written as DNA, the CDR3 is TGTGCCAGCAGCTTAAACCAGGTCACCACAGATACGCAGTATTTT. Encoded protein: CASSLNQVTTDTQYF.

The CDR3 spells CASSLGSLNIQYF. CDR3 DNA: TGTGCCAGCAGCTTAGGCAGCCTAAACATTCAGTACTTC. This sequence joins TRBV7-2 and TRBJ2-4; D is ambiguous. The CDR3 runs to 13 residues. The V end was cut by 1 base, the J end by 6 bases, with 7 bases between. CDR1 is SGHTA, CDR2 FQGNSA, per germline. Full variable domain (rest looked up from reference TRBV7-2 and TRBJ2-4): GAGVSQSPSNKVTEKGKDVELRCDPISGHTALYWYRQSLGQGLEFLIYFQGNSAPDKSGLPSDRFSAERTGGSVSTLTIQRTQQEDSAVYLCASSLGSLNIQYFGAGTRLSVL.

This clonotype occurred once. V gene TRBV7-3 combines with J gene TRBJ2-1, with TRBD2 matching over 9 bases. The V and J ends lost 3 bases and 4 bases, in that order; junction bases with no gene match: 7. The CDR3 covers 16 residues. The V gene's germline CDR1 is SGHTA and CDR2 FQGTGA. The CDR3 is CASSLTGTSPYNEQFF. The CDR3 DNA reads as TGTGCCAGCAGCTTGACCGGGACTAGCCCTTACAATGAGCAGTTCTTC.

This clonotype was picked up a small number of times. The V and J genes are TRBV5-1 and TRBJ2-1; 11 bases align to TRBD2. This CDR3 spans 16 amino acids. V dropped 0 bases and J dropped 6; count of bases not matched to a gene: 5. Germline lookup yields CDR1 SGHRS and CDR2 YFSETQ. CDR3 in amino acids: CASSLGTSGLGNEQFF. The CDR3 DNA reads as TGCGCCAGCAGCTTGGGGACTAGCGGGCTGGGCAATGAGCAGTTCTTC.

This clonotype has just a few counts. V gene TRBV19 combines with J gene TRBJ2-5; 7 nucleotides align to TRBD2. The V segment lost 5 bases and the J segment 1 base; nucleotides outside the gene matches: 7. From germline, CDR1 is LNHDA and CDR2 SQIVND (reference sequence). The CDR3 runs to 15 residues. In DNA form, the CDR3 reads TGTGCCAGTAGTGCAACCGGGGGGTTCCAAGAGACCCAGTACTTC. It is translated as CASSATGGFQETQYF.

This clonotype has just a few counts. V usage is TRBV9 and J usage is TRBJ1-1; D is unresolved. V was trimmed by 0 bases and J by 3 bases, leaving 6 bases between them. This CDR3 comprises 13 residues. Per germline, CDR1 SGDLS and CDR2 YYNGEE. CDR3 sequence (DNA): TGTGCCAGCAGCGTAGTTACAGACACTGAAGCTTTCTTT. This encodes CASSVVTDTEAFF.

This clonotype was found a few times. The CDR3, as DNA: TGCGCCAGCACTCCAAAACGACAGGGGGACGGCTACACCTTC. Its protein product is CASTPKRQGDGYTF. The gene calls are TRBV4-3 and TRBJ1-2; 9 positions agree with TRBD1. Losses at the gene ends were 7 bases for V and 8 bases for J; bases not matched to a gene: 11. Germline assignment: CDR1 LGHNA and CDR2 YSLEER. There are 14 residues in the CDR3.

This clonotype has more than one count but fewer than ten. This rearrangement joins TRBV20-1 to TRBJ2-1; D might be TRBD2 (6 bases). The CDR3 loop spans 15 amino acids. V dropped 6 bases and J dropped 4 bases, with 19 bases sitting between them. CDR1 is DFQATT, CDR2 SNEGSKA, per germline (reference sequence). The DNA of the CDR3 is TGCAGTGCCTTAAGTCCGGGACTTATTTACAATGAGCAGTTCTTC. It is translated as CSALSPGLIYNEQFF.